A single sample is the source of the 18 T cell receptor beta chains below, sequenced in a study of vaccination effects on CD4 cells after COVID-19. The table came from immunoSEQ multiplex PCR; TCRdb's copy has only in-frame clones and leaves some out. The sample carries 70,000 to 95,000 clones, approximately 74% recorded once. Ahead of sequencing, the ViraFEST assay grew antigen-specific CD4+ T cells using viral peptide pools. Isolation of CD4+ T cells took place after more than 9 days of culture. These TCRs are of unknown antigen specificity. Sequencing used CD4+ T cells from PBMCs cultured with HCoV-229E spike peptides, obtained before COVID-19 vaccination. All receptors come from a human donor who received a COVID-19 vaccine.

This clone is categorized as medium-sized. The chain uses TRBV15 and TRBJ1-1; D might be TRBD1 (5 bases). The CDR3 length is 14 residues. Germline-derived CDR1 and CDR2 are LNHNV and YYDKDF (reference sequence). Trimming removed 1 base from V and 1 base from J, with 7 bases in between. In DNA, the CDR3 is TGTGCCACCAGCAGAGGACAGTCGAACACTGAAGCTTTCTTT. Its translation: CATSRGQSNTEAFF.

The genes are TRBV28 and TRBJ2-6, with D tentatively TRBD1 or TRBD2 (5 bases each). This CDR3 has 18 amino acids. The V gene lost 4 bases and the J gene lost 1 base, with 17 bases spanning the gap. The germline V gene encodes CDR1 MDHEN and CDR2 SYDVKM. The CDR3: CASSSGTDSKSGANVLTF. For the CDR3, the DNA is TGTGCCAGCAGTTCCGGGACCGATAGCAAATCTGGGGCCAACGTCCTGACTTTC.

The CDR3 loop is CASSRETGDTEAFF. CDR3 bases: TGCGCCAGCAGCCGAGAAACAGGGGACACTGAAGCTTTCTTT. The genes are TRBV4-1 and TRBJ1-1; 7 bases line up with TRBD1. The CDR3 consists of 14 residues. Germline CDR1 reads MGHRA; CDR2 reads YSYEKL. V lost 4 bases and J lost 3; bases outside the gene matches: 5.

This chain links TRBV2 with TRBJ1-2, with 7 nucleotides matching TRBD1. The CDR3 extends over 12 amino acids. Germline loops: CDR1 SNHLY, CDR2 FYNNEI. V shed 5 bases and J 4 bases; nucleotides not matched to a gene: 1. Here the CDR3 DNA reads TGTGCCAGCAGTTGGACAGGCTATGGCTACACCTTC. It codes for CASSWTGYGYTF.

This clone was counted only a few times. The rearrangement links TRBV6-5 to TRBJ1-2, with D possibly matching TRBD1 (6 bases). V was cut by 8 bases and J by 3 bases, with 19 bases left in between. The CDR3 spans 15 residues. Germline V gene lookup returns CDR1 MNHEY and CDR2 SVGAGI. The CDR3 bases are TGTGCCAGCGGGTTTAAGGGCAGGGGTCACTATGGCTACACCTTC. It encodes CASGFKGRGHYGYTF.

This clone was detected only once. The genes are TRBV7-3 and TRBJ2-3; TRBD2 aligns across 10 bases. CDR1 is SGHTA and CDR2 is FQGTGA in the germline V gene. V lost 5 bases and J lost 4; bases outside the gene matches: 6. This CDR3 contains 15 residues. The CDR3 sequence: CASSPSSGGPDTQYF. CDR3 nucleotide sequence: TGTGCCAGCAGCCCCTCTAGCGGGGGCCCAGATACGCAGTATTTT.

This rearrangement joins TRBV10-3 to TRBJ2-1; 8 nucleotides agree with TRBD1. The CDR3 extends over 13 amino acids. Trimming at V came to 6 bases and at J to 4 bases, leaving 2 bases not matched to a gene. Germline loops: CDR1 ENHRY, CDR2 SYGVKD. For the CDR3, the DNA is TGTGCCATCAGGGGACAGGAGTACAATGAGCAGTTCTTC. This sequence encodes CAIRGQEYNEQFF.

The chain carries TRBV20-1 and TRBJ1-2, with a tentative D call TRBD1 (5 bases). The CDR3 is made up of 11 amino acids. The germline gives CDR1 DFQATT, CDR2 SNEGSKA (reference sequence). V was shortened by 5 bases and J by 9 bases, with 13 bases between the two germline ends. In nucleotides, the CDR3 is TGCAGTGCTTCGGGACCTTCTAGCTACACCTTC. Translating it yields CSASGPSSYTF.

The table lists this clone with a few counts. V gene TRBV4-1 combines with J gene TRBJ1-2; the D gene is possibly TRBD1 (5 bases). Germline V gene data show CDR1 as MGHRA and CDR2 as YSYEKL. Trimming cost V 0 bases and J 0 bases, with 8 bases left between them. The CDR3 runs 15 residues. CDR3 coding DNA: TGCGCCAGCAGCCAAGATCAGGGAGCTAACTATGGCTACACCTTC. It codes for CASSQDQGANYGYTF.

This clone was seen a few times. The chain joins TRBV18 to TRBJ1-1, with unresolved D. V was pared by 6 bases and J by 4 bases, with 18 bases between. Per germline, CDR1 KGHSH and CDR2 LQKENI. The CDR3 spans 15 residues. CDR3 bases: TGTGCCAGCTCCCCGTTTGGCGATCCGAGCACTGAAGCTTTCTTT. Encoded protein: CASSPFGDPSTEAFF. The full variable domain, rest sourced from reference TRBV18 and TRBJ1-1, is NAGVMQNPRHLVRRRGQEARLRCSPMKGHSHVYWYRQLPEEGLKFMVYLQKENIIDESGMPKERFSAEFPKEGPSILRIQQVVRGDSAAYFCASSPFGDPSTEAFFGQGTRLTVV.

CDR3: CASRRTGRDTGELFF. CDR3 nucleotides: TGTGCCAGCAGACGGACAGGGAGGGACACCGGGGAGCTGTTTTTT. This chain links TRBV2 with TRBJ2-2; a possible D gene is TRBD1 (8 bases). V was cut by 6 bases and J by 3 bases, with 14 bases left in between. Germline CDR1 and CDR2: SNHLY and FYNNEI. The CDR3 consists of 15 residues. Drawing the rest from reference TRBV2 and TRBJ2-2, the complete variable domain is EPEVTQTPSHQVTQMGQEVILRCVPISNHLYFYWYRQILGQKVEFLVSFYNNEISEKSEIFDDQFSVERPDGSNFTLKIRSTKLEDSAMYFCASRRTGRDTGELFFGEGSRLTVL.

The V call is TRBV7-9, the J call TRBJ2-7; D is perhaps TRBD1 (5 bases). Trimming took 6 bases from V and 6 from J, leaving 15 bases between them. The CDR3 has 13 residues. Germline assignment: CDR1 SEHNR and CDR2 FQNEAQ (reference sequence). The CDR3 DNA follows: TGTGCCAGCAGTTTGGTAGGGGCCTCCGAGCAGTACGTC. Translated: CASSLVGASEQYV.

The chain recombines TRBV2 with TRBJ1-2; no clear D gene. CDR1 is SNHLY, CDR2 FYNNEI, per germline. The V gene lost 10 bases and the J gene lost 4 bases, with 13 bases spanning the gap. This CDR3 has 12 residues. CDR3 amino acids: CATYTLRYGYTF. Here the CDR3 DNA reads TGTGCCACCTATACTCTACGCTATGGCTACACCTTC.

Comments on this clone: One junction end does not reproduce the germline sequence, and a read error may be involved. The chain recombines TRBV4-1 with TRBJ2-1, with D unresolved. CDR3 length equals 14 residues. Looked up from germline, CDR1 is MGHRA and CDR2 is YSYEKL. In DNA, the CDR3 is TGCGCCAGCAGCCAAGAGCGGATCGGAGCCCTTCTCCTCTTC. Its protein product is CASSQERIGALLLF.

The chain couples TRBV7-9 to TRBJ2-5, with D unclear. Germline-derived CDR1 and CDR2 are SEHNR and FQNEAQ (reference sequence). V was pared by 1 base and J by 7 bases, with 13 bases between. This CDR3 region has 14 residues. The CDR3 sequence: CASSLEVQFGTQYF. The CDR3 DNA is TGTGCCAGCAGCTTAGAGGTACAATTTGGGACCCAGTACTTC.

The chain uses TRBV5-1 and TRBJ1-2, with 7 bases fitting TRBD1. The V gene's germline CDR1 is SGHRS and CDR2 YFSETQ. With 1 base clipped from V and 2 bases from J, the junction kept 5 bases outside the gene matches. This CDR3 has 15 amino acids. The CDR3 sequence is CASSLRTGENYGYTF. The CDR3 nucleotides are TGCGCCAGCAGCTTGAGGACAGGAGAGAACTATGGCTACACCTTC. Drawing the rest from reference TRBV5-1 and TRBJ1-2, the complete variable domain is KAGVTQTPRYLIKTRGQQVTLSCSPISGHRSVSWYQQTPGQGLQFLFEYFSETQRNKGNFPGRFSGRQFSNSRSEMNVSTLELGDSALYLCASSLRTGENYGYTFGSGTRLTVV.

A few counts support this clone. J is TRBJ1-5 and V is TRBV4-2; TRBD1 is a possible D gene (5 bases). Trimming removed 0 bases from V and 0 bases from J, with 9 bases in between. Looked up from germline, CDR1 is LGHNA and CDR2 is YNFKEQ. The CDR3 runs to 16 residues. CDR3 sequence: CASSQDRTNSNQPQHF. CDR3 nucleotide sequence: TGTGCCAGCAGCCAAGATCGGACAAATAGCAATCAGCCCCAGCATTTT.

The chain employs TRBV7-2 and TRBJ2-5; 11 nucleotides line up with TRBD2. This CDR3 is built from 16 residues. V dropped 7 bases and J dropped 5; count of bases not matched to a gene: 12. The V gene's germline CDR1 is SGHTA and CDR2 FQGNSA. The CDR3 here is CASTLAGGGFVETQYF. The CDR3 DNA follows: TGTGCCAGCACGCTAGCGGGGGGTGGGTTTGTCGAGACCCAGTACTTC.